This passage covers 3 T cell receptor beta chains from one sample sequenced in a study of blood T cell repertoires in COVID-19. Using immunoSEQ multiplex PCR, the repertoire was profiled, and TCRdb retains in-frame clones only, with some absent. The profile shows about 140,000 clones, more than 75% of them singletons. The sample taken for sequencing was peripheral blood. The source of these receptors is a human donor with acute or convalescent COVID-19. The donor label of this sample is uncertain.

This chain's CDR3 is CASSPGLEAYNEQFF. In nucleotides, the CDR3 is TGTGCCAGCAGCCCGGGACTAGAAGCCTACAATGAGCAGTTCTTC. The chain carries TRBV7-3 and TRBJ2-1, with TRBD2 identical over 8 bases. This CDR3 region has 15 residues. Unmatched junction bases numbered 5, after V lost 5 bases and J lost 2 bases. Germline CDR1 reads SGHTA; CDR2 reads FQGTGA.

The chain recombines TRBV7-2 with TRBJ2-1, with TRBD2 matching 10 bases. The CDR3 is 15 amino acids. V trimming: 4 bases; J trimming: 6 bases; junction bases outside the gene matches: 6. CDR1 and CDR2 (germline): SGHTA, FQGNSA. CDR3 in amino acids: CASSSPSGSGNEQFF. CDR3 coding DNA: TGTGCCAGCAGCTCCCCTAGCGGGAGTGGCAATGAGCAGTTCTTC.

V and J are TRBV19 and TRBJ2-5; possible D gene TRBD2, 6 bases. Germline V gene data show CDR1 as LNHDA and CDR2 as SQIVND (reference sequence). V gave up 4 bases and J gave up 4 bases, with 16 bases separating them. This CDR3 contains 15 residues. In nucleotides, the CDR3 is TGTGCCAGTAGTAGCAGGGTGGGGGGTGGAGAGACCCAGTACTTC. Protein sequence: CASSSRVGGGETQYF.